The 8 T cell receptor beta chains below all came from one sample that was sequenced in a study of neoadjuvant anti-PD-1 for oral cavity cancer. Time point described: after neoadjuvant nivolumab, at surgical resection. TCRdb's table, derived via immunoSEQ multiplex PCR, lists solely in-frame clones and lacks some. This sample yields roughly 68,000 clones, of which roughly nine tenths are seen a single time; 2.5% to 3% belongs to the top ten. Specimen: PBMCs, collected after nivolumab (anti-PD-1) treatment. The receptors come from a person aged 40-85 years with oral cavity squamous cell carcinoma.

The V gene is TRBV5-1, the J gene TRBJ2-3, with 8 bases that match TRBD2. Germline CDR1 is SGHRS and CDR2 is YFSETQ. There are 14 residues in the CDR3. V shed 6 bases, J shed 1 base, and the junction held 4 bases outside the gene matches. The CDR3 is CASKLAARTDTQYF. The CDR3 nucleotides read TGCGCCAGCAAACTAGCGGCCCGCACAGATACGCAGTATTTT. Supplemented by reference TRBV5-1 and TRBJ2-3, the full variable domain reads KAGVTQTPRYLIKTRGQQVTLSCSPISGHRSVSWYQQTPGQGLQFLFEYFSETQRNKGNFPGRFSGRQFSNSRSEMNVSTLELGDSALYLCASKLAARTDTQYFGPGTRLTVL.

The rearrangement joins TRBV5-1 to TRBJ2-5, with a tentative D call TRBD1 (5 bases). V was pared by 4 bases and J by 2 bases, with 12 bases between. The CDR3 contains 14 residues. Germline loops: CDR1 SGHRS, CDR2 YFSETQ. CDR3 bases: TGCGCCAGCAGCGTAAGGGGTTGGCAAGAGACCCAGTACTTC. The encoded protein is CASSVRGWQETQYF.

CDR3 sequence reads: CASSVFSQANPSTAFF. CDR3 coding DNA: TGTGCCAGCAGCGTATTTTCTCAGGCGAACCCAAGTACAGCTTTCTTT. This chain joins TRBV9 and TRBJ1-1; D call uncertain. Deletions cut 1 base from V and 10 bases from J, with 23 bases between. In germline, CDR1 is SGDLS, CDR2 YYNGEE. This CDR3 contains 16 residues.

CDR3 region: CASSGRASGNTIYF. Written as DNA, the CDR3 is TGTGCCAGCAGCGGTCGGGCCTCTGGAAACACCATATATTTT. This chain uses TRBV5-6 with TRBJ1-3; D remains unclear. Germline V gene lookup returns CDR1 SGHDT and CDR2 YYEEEE. This CDR3 has 14 residues. Deletions cut 4 bases from V and 0 bases from J, with 8 bases between.

The chain is built from TRBV6-1 and TRBJ1-4, with D perhaps matching TRBD1 (5 bases). This CDR3 contains 13 residues. Germline V gives CDR1 MNHNS, CDR2 SASEGT. V dropped 8 bases and J dropped 3 bases, with 10 bases sitting between them. Here the CDR3 reads CASGREANEKLFF. DNA of the CDR3: TGTGCCAGCGGCAGGGAAGCTAATGAAAAACTGTTTTTT.

The chain combines TRBV13 with TRBJ1-2, with D possibly TRBD1 on 6 matching bases. Germline assignment: CDR1 PRHDT and CDR2 FYEKMQ (reference sequence). This CDR3 has 14 amino acids. Trimming left V 1 base short and J 4 bases short, with 10 bases between. In DNA, the CDR3 is TGTGCCAGCAGCTTAGAGTCGGACAGCTATGGCTACACCTTC. The encoded protein is CASSLESDSYGYTF.

The rearrangement links TRBV11-3 to TRBJ2-7, with 7 bases matching TRBD2. The ends lost 6 bases at V and 6 bases at J; junction bases unmatched: 8. CDR1 SGHNT and CDR2 YENEEA come from the germline V gene. The CDR3 runs 13 residues. In nucleotides, the CDR3 is TGTGCCAGCAGTCCCACGGGGGGAGGCGAGCAGTACTTC. Its protein product is CASSPTGGGEQYF.

V and J are TRBV5-4 and TRBJ2-1; D perhaps matches TRBD1 (5 bases). The CDR3 totals 12 residues. V lost 0 bases, J lost 15 bases, and 13 bases lay in between. In germline, CDR1 is SGHNT, CDR2 YYREEE (reference sequence). For the CDR3, the DNA is TGTGCCAGCAGCTTGGAGGGGTTCCCAGGGTTCTTC. Its protein is CASSLEGFPGFF.